The 8 T cell receptor beta chains below were found in one sample sequenced in a study of cytomegalovirus exposure and HLA in healthy donors. TCRdb's copy holds only in-frame clones and misses some; the assay was immunoSEQ multiplex PCR. This sample yields more than 300,000 clones, of which 86% are seen a single time; over 0.8% belongs to the top ten. Sequenced material: PBMCs. These receptor sequences come from a woman between 18 and 29 years old in good health and CMV-seronegative.

The chain employs TRBV7-3 and TRBJ2-2, with D tentatively TRBD1 (5 bases). Germline lookup yields CDR1 SGHTA and CDR2 FQGTGA. Trimming took off 8 bases at V and 0 bases at J, with 10 bases between the two ends. The CDR3 length is 14 residues. The CDR3 is CASCRQTNTGELFF. CDR3 nucleotides: TGTGCCAGCTGCCGACAGACGAACACCGGGGAGCTGTTTTTT.

A word on this clone: In the same sample, other DNA sequences code for this CDR3. The J gene is TRBJ2-5, the V gene TRBV4-3; 7 bases are shared with TRBD1. The CDR3 totals 13 residues. The V gene end was trimmed by 3 bases and the J gene end by 2 bases; junction bases not matched to a gene: 0. Per the germline V gene, CDR1 is LGHNA and CDR2 is YSLEER. In DNA form, the CDR3 reads TGCGCCAGCAGCCAGACAGGGCAAGAGACCCAGTACTTC. Translated: CASSQTGQETQYF.

The chain recombines TRBV7-9 with TRBJ2-7, with 7 nucleotides matching TRBD2. The germline V gene encodes CDR1 SEHNR and CDR2 FQNEAQ (reference sequence). The CDR3 runs 11 residues. The V and J ends lost 5 bases and 9 bases, in that order; junction bases with no gene match: 4. CDR3 loop: CASSIGEGQYF. DNA for the CDR3: TGTGCCAGCAGCATAGGGGAGGGGCAGTACTTC.

Turning to this clone: Other DNA sequences of this sample code for an identical CDR3. The rearrangement joins TRBV5-1 to TRBJ2-3; 8 bases line up with TRBD1. Germline trimming cut 2 bases from V and 0 bases from J; bases unmatched to any gene: 2. Per germline, CDR1 SGHRS and CDR2 YFSETQ. This CDR3 has 15 amino acids. CDR3 DNA: TGCGCCAGCAGCTTAGGACAGGGAAGCACAGATACGCAGTATTTT. Amino acid sequence: CASSLGQGSTDTQYF. Full variable domain (remainder filled in from reference TRBV5-1 and TRBJ2-3): KAGVTQTPRYLIKTRGQQVTLSCSPISGHRSVSWYQQTPGQGLQFLFEYFSETQRNKGNFPGRFSGRQFSNSRSEMNVSTLELGDSALYLCASSLGQGSTDTQYFGPGTRLTVL.

V usage is TRBV4-2 and J usage is TRBJ2-7, with D perhaps TRBD2 (6 bases). With 4 bases removed from V and 1 base from J, the gap between germline ends came to 14 bases. Germline V gene sequence: CDR1 LGHNA, CDR2 YNFKEQ. CDR3 length: 15 residues. The CDR3 region is CASSPWDSYSYEQYF. Here the CDR3 DNA reads TGTGCCAGCAGCCCCTGGGACTCCTATTCCTACGAGCAGTACTTC.

This chain links TRBV7-2 with TRBJ2-2; the D gene is possibly TRBD2 (6 bases). The length of the CDR3 is 17 residues. The V and J ends lost 5 bases and 5 bases respectively, with 21 bases between them. Germline V lookup: CDR1 SGHTA, CDR2 FQGNSA. The CDR3 DNA sequence: TGTGCCAGCAGCCCCCCAGGTGCGGGACTTCGGACCGGGGAGCTGTTTTTT. It codes for CASSPPGAGLRTGELFF.

This sequence joins TRBV12-5 and TRBJ2-3; 8 bases align to TRBD1. Germline V gives CDR1 LGHNT, CDR2 FRNRAP. The CDR3 totals 14 residues. After removal of 5 bases from V and 5 bases from J, the junction contained 6 bases not matched to a gene. CDR3 amino acids: CASGQGQAGDTQYF. The CDR3 DNA is TGTGCTAGTGGTCAGGGACAGGCAGGAGATACGCAGTATTTT.

The chain uses TRBV4-2 and TRBJ2-7, with TRBD2 matching over 13 bases. The germline CDR1 and CDR2 sequences are LGHNA and YNFKEQ. With V trimmed by 1 base and J by 3 bases, 3 bases remained unmatched. This CDR3 comprises 16 residues. CDR3 sequence: CASSQGGLAGFYEQYF. Written as DNA, the CDR3 is TGTGCCAGCAGCCAAGGGGGACTAGCGGGGTTCTACGAGCAGTACTTC.